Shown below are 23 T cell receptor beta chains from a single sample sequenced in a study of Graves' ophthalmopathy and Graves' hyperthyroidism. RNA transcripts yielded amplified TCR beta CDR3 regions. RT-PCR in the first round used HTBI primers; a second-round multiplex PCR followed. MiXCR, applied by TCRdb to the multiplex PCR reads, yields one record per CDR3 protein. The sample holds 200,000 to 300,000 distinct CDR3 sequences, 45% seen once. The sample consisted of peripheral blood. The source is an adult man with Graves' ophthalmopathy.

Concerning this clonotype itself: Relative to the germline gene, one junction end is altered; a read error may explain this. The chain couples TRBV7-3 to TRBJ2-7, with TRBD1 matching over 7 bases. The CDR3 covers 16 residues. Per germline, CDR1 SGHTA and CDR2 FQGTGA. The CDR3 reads CASSLGFDRASYEQYF. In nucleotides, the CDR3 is TGCGCCAGCAGCTTGGGTTTCGACAGGGCCTCCTACGAGCAGTACTTC.

CDR3 protein: CAITVGGSQPQHF. The DNA of the CDR3 is TGTGCCATCACGGTCGGGGGTAGTCAGCCCCAGCATTTT. The V and J genes are TRBV10-3 and TRBJ1-5; D may be TRBD1 (5 bases). Germline values: CDR1 ENHRY, CDR2 SYGVKD. CDR3 length equals 13 residues. V lost 7 bases and J 6 bases, leaving 13 bases between the germline ends.

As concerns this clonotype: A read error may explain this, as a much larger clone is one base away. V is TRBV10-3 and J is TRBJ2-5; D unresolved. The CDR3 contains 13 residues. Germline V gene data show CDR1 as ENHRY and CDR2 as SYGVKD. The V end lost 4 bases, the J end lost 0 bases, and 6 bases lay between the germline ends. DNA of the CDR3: TGTGCCATCAGTGGTGTAAACCAAGAGACCCAGTACTTC. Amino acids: CAISGVNQETQYF.

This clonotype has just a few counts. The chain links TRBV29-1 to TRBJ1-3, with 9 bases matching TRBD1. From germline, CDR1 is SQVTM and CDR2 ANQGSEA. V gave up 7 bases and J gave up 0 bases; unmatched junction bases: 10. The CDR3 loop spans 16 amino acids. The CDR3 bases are TGCAGCGCCGTGACAGGGGGAGATTTCTCTGGAAACACCATATATTTT. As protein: CSAVTGGDFSGNTIYF.

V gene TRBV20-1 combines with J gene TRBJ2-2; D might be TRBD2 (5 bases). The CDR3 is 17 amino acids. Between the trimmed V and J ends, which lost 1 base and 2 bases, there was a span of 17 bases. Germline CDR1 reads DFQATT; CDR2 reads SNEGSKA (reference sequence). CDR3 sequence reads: CSARVRVITSNTGELFF. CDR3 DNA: TGCAGTGCTAGAGTACGGGTCATTACTAGTAACACCGGGGAGCTGTTTTTT.

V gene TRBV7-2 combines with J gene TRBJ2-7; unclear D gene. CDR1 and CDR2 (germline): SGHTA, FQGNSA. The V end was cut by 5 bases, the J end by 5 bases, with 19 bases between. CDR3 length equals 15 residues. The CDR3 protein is CASSPVGRLPHEQYF. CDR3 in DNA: TGTGCCAGCAGCCCAGTGGGTCGCCTTCCCCACGAGCAGTACTTC.

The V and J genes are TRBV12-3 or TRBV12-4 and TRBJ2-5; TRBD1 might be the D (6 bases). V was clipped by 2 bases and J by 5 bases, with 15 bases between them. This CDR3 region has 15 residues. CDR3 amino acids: CASSLSAGAYETQYF. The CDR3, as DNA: TGTGCCAGCAGTTTATCTGCAGGGGCGTACGAGACCCAGTACTTC.

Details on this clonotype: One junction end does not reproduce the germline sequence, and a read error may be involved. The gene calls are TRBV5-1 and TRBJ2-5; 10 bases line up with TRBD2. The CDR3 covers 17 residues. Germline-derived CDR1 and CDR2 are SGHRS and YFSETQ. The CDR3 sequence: CASSLNPSSGGLETQYF. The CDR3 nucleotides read TGTGCCAGCAGCTTGAACCCTTCTAGCGGGGGATTGGAGACCCAGTACTTC.

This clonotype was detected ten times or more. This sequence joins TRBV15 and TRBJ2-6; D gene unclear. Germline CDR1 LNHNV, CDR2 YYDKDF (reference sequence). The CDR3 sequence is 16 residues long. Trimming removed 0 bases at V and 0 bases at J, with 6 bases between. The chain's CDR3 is CATSRDVSSGANVLTF. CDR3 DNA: TGTGCCACCAGCAGAGATGTGAGCTCTGGGGCCAACGTCCTGACTTTC.

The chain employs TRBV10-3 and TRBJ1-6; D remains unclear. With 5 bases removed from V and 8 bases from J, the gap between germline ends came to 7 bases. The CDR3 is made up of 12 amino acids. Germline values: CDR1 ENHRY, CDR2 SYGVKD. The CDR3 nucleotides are TGTGCCATCAGTCCCGCTTATTCACCCCTCCACTTT. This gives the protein CAISPAYSPLHF.

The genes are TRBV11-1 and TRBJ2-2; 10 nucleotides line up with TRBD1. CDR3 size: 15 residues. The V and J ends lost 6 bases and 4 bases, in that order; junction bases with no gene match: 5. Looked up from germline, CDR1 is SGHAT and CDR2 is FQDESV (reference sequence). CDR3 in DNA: TGTGCCAGCAGTGGGACAGGGGTTTTCACCGGGGAGCTGTTTTTT. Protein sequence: CASSGTGVFTGELFF.

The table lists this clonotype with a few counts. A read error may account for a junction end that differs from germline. CDR3 DNA: TGTGCCAGCAGCCCCGGGGGAACCGGGGAGCTGTTTTTT. It specifies CASSPGGTGELFF. V usage is TRBV5-1 and J usage is TRBJ2-2; tentatively, D is TRBD2 (6 bases). The CDR3 sequence is 13 residues long. Per germline, CDR1 SGHRS and CDR2 YFSETQ.

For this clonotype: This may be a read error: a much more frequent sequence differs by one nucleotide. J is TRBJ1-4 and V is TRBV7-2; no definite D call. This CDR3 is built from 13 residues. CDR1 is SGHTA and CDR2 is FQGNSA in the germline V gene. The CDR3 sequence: CASSLVEDEKLLF. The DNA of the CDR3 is TGTGCCAGCAGCTTGGTCGAGGATGAAAAACTGCTTTTT. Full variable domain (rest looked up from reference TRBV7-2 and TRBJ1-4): GAGVSQSPSNKVTEKGKDVELRCDPISGHTALYWYRQSLGQGLEFLIYFQGNSAPDKSGLPSDRFSAERTGGSVSTLTIQRTQQEDSAVYLCASSLVEDEKLLFGSGTQLSVL.

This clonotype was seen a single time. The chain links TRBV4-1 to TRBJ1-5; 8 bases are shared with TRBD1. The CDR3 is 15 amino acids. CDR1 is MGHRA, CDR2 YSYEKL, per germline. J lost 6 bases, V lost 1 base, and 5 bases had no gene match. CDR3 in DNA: TGCGCCAGCAGCCAAGTGCGGACAGGGTTTCAGCCCCAGCATTTT. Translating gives CASSQVRTGFQPQHF.

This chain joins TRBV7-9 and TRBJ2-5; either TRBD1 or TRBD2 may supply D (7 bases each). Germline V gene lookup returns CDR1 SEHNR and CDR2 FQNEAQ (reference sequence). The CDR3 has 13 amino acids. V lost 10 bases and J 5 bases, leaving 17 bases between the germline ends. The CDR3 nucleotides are TGTGCCATCCCGAACAGGGGAGGGGAGACCCAGTACTTC. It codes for CAIPNRGGETQYF. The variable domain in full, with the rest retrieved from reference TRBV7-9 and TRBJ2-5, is DTGVSQNPRHKITKRGQNVTFRCDPISEHNRLYWYRQTLGQGPEFLTYFQNEAQLEKSRLLSDRFSAERPKGSFSTLEIQRTEQGDSAMYLCAIPNRGGETQYFGPGTRLLVL.

The CDR3: CASSLSTGSGRSEQYF. DNA for the CDR3: TGTGCCAGCAGCTTAAGTACGGGAAGTGGTAGGAGCGAGCAGTACTTC. The V gene is TRBV11-2, the J gene TRBJ2-7, with D possibly matching TRBD2 (5 bases). The CDR3 has 16 residues. Trimming took 2 bases from V and 6 from J, leaving 20 bases between them. Germline V gene lookup returns CDR1 SGHAT and CDR2 FQNNGV. Filled out from reference TRBV11-2 and TRBJ2-7, the complete variable domain reads EAGVAQSPRYKIIEKRQSVAFWCNPISGHATLYWYQQILGQGPKLLIQFQNNGVVDDSQLPKDRFSAERLKGVDSTLKIQPAKLEDSAVYLCASSLSTGSGRSEQYFGPGTRLTVT.

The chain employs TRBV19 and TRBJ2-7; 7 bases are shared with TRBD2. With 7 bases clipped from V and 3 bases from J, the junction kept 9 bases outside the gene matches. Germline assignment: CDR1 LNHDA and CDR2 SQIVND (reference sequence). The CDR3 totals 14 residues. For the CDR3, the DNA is TGTGCCAGTATGAGCGGGGCAGGCGACTACGAGCAGTACTTC. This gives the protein CASMSGAGDYEQYF.

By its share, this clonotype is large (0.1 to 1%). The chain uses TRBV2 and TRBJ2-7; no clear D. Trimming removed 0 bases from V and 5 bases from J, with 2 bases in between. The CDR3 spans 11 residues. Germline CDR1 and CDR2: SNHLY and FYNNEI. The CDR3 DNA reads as TGTGCCAGCAGTGAAGCTGACGAGCAGTACTTC. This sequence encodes CASSEADEQYF.

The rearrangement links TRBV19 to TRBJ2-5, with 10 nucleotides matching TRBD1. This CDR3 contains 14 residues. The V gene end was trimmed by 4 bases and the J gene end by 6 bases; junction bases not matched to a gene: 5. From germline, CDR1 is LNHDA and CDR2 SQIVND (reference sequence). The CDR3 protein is CASSTGQGRQTQYF. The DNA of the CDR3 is TGTGCCAGTAGTACGGGACAGGGGAGACAGACCCAGTACTTC.

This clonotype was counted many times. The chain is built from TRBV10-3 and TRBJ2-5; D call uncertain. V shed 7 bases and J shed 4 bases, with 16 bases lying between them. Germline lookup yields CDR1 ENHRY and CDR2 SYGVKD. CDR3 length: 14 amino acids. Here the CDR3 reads CAIKPSRALETQYF. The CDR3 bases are TGTGCCATCAAACCTAGTCGGGCCTTAGAGACCCAGTACTTC.

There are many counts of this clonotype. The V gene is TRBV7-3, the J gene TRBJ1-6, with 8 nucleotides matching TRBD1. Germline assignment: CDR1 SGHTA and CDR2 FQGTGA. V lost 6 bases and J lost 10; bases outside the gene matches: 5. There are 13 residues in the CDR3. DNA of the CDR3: TGTGCCAGCAGAGGACAGGGACGGTCACCCCTCCACTTT. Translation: CASRGQGRSPLHF.

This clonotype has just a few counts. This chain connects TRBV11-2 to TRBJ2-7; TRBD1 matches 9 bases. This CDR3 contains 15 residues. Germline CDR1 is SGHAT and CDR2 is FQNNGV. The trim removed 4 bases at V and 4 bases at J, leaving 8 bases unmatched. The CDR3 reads CASSSTGQGNYEQYF. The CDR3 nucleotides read TGTGCCAGCAGCTCGACCGGACAGGGGAATTACGAGCAGTACTTC.

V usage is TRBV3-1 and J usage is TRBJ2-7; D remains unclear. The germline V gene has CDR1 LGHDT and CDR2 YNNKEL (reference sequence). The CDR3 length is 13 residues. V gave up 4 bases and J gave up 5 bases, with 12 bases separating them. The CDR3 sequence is CASSPPAFHEQYF. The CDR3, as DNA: TGTGCCAGCAGCCCCCCGGCGTTCCACGAGCAGTACTTC.